This T cell receptor (beta chain) was found in a study of cytomegalovirus exposure and HLA in healthy donors. Whole-study context: HLA-typed donors contributed about 85 million unique TCRs, which were held in an early data release.

The V and J ends lost 6 bases and 5 bases, in that order; junction bases with no gene match: 7. Germline V lookup: CDR1 SNHLY, CDR2 FYNNEI. The CDR3 extends over 15 amino acids. General study findings and limits: It was reported in a later analysis that an Asian-associated ancestry cluster showed fewer N-insertions than the approximately 670-donor mean. Usually a TCR sequence was rare, but some public TCRs were found in many donors. The listing of 150 to 200 TCR beta chains classed them as cytomegalovirus-associated.

60 Vbeta and 13 Jbeta primers were used in PCR. Produced via immunoSEQ multiplex PCR; TCRdb's table is partial and in-frame only. The data hold about 120,000 clones, with 77% observed a single time. For this clone: The antigen is unknown.

This receptor was obtained from a man in his fifties in good health and CMV-seropositive. This chain uses TRBV2 with TRBJ1-4; TRBD1 agrees at 9 bases. The sequenced sample consisted of PBMCs. The CDR3 region is CASREQGAANEKLFF. CDR3 in DNA: TGTGCCAGCAGGGAACAGGGGGCAGCAAATGAAAAACTGTTTTTT.